A single T cell receptor (beta chain) is shown here with its context. The data were produced by immunoSEQ multiplex PCR, yet TCRdb's version contains in-frame clones alone and is incomplete. The table has about 110,000 clones, about 90% seen once. The sample belongs to a study of T cell changes during pregnancy in multiple sclerosis. The CDR3 loop spans 15 amino acids. The germline gives CDR1 SEHNR, CDR2 FQNEAQ (reference sequence). Trimming at V came to 5 bases and at J to 3 bases, leaving 5 bases not matched to a gene. The starting material was peripheral blood, obtained before pregnancy. The sequence was obtained from a female donor with multiple sclerosis, enrolled in a pregnancy study. The chain combines TRBV7-9 with TRBJ1-2; TRBD1 aligns across 11 bases. This CDR3 reads CASSHRDRGDYGYTF. The CDR3 region has the DNA TGTGCCAGCAGCCATAGGGACAGGGGGGACTATGGCTACACCTTC.